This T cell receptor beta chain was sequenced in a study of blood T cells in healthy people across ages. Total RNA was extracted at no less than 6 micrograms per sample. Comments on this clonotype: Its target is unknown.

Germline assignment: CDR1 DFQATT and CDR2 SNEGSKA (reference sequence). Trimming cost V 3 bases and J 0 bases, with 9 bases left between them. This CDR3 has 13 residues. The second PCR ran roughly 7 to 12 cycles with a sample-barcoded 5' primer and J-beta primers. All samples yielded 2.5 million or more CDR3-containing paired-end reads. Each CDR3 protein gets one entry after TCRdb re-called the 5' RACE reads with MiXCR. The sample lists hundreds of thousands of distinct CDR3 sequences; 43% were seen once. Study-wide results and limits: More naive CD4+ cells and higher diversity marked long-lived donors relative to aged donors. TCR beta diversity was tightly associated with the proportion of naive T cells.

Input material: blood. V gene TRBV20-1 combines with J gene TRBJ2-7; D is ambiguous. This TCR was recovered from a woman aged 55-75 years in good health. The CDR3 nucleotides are TGCAGTGCTAGGCCCAGGTCCTCCTACGAGCAGTACTTC. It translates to CSARPRSSYEQYF.